The clone carrying this T cell receptor (beta chain) was detected a few times. The sample is drawn from a study of blood T cell repertoires in COVID-19. TCRdb's copy holds only in-frame clones and misses some; the assay was immunoSEQ multiplex PCR. This table has roughly 84,000 clones, less than 80% appearing once. Sequencing used peripheral blood. This TCR was recovered from a woman aged 45 to 65 with acute or convalescent COVID-19.

The CDR3 bases are TGTGCCAGCAGTTACCCTAGCGGGGGAAGACGAGAGACCCAGTACTTC. This sequence encodes CASSYPSGGRRETQYF. V gene TRBV6-2 or TRBV6-3 combines with J gene TRBJ2-5; 10 bases match TRBD2. Looked up from germline, CDR1 is MNHEY and CDR2 is SVGEGT. This CDR3 region has 16 residues. Germline trimming cut 2 bases from V and 4 bases from J; bases unmatched to any gene: 7.